What follows is one T cell receptor (beta chain) and its context. The data are from a study of blood T cell repertoires in COVID-19. Overall study: Two negative PCRs, clearance, or symptom resolution were required of recovered Cohort 3 donors.

Recruitment covered about 25 US areas and drew participants whose ages spanned about 18 to 100 years. The germline V gene has CDR1 MNHEY and CDR2 SMNVEV (reference sequence). The CDR3 contains 13 residues. Trimming took 4 bases from V and 2 from J, leaving 6 bases between them. The assay was immunoSEQ multiplex PCR, and TCRdb's table has in-frame clones only and misses some. The sample has under 400,000 clones, about 87% seen once. The clonotype comes from a man between 35 and 55 years old in a cohort exposed to, infected with or recovered from COVID-19 (not recorded which). The chain uses TRBV27 and TRBJ1-5; D gene unclear. Sequencing was done on a sample of PBMCs or T cells enriched from blood (not recorded which). CDR3 region: CASSSGGNQPQHF. CDR3 coding DNA: TGTGCCAGCAGTTCCGGAGGCAATCAGCCCCAGCATTTT.